One and the same sample provided the 23 T cell receptor beta chains below, sequenced in a study of siplizumab effects on memory and regulatory T cells. The method was immunoSEQ multiplex PCR; TCRdb's version includes in-frame clones alone and lacks a portion of them. The sample contains more than 95,000 clones, 93% of which appear only once. What was sequenced was Tregs sorted from blood. The source of these receptors is a human donor in good health.

CDR3 loop: CASSVGLAGVYEQFF. DNA for the CDR3: TGTGCCAGCAGCGTAGGGCTAGCGGGGGTCTATGAGCAGTTCTTC. The chain recombines TRBV9 with TRBJ2-1, with 10 bases identical to TRBD2. In germline, CDR1 is SGDLS, CDR2 YYNGEE. V shed 0 bases, J shed 8 bases, and the junction held 5 bases outside the gene matches. This CDR3 is built from 15 residues.

Details on this clone: At one end the junction does not follow the germline gene, possibly because of a read error. This chain joins TRBV27 and TRBJ1-6, with 7 bases identical to TRBD1. Germline lookup yields CDR1 MNHEY and CDR2 SMNVEV (reference sequence). The CDR3 totals 15 residues. As DNA, the CDR3 is TGTGCCGGCAGGTACCAGGGGGCCTATAATTCACCCCTCCACTTT. This codes for CAGRYQGAYNSPLHF.

V gene TRBV14 combines with J gene TRBJ1-2; no definite D call. The germline gives CDR1 SGHDN, CDR2 FVKESK. The CDR3 sequence is 11 residues long. Trimming shortened V by 0 bases and J by 11 bases, and 7 bases separated the two germline ends. CDR3 residues: CASSQDREYTF. CDR3 in DNA: TGTGCCAGCAGCCAAGATCGGGAGTACACCTTC.

The CDR3 DNA follows: TGTGCCAGCAGTTTACTCGGGGATTTTAGCAATCAGCCCCAGCATTTT. Translated: CASSLLGDFSNQPQHF. The chain carries TRBV28 and TRBJ1-5; the D is unclear. Between the trimmed V and J ends, which lost 2 bases and 0 bases, there was a span of 11 bases. This CDR3 region has 16 residues. Germline V CDR1 and CDR2: MDHEN, SYDVKM.

The gene calls are TRBV25-1 and TRBJ2-3; D unresolved. The CDR3 contains 14 residues. V dropped 0 bases and J dropped 6 bases, with 10 bases sitting between them. Per the germline V gene, CDR1 is MGHDK and CDR2 is SYGVNS. CDR3 DNA: TGTGCCAGCAGTGAATACGGCAGGTCGGATACGCAGTATTTT. Amino acids: CASSEYGRSDTQYF.

The V and J genes are TRBV7-9 and TRBJ2-3; no clear D. Between the trimmed V and J ends, which lost 4 bases and 6 bases, there was a span of 14 bases. The CDR3 is 14 amino acids. In germline, CDR1 is SEHNR, CDR2 FQNEAQ (reference sequence). For the CDR3, the DNA is TGTGCCAGCAGCTCGACTGAAGTGGGGGATACGCAGTATTTT. It yields the protein CASSSTEVGDTQYF.

V usage is TRBV25-1 and J usage is TRBJ1-4, with D unresolved. CDR3 length: 14 amino acids. CDR1 is MGHDK and CDR2 is SYGVNS in the germline V gene. V dropped 4 bases and J dropped 5 bases, with 11 bases sitting between them. The CDR3 sequence is CASSGQRFNEKLFF. The CDR3 bases are TGTGCCAGCAGTGGGCAGCGATTCAATGAAAAACTGTTTTTT.

The rearrangement links TRBV15 to TRBJ2-2, with 8 bases that match TRBD1. Trimming took 2 bases from V and 6 from J; bases not matched to a gene: 11. Germline CDR1 reads LNHNV; CDR2 reads YYDKDF (reference sequence). This CDR3 has 17 residues. CDR3 in DNA: TGTGCCACCAGCAGAAAACTGACAGGGGTGTTGGCCGGGGAGCTGTTTTTT. This translates into CATSRKLTGVLAGELFF.

J is TRBJ1-2 and V is TRBV18; 8 positions match TRBD1. The CDR3 is 15 amino acids. Germline CDR1 reads KGHSH; CDR2 reads LQKENI. The trim removed 8 bases at V and 4 bases at J, leaving 12 bases unmatched. The CDR3, as DNA: TGTGCCAGCAGACAGGGGTCCCTCATGGGCTATGGCTACACCTTC. Translated, it gives CASRQGSLMGYGYTF.

The rearrangement uses TRBV5-8 and TRBJ2-3, with no clear D. The CDR3 loop spans 15 amino acids. CDR1 is SGHTS, CDR2 YDEGEE, per germline. Trimming cost V 0 bases and J 4 bases, with 12 bases left between them. The DNA of the CDR3 is TGTGCCAGCAGCTTGGCGGGCCTTGGATCAGATACGCAGTATTTT. Encoded protein: CASSLAGLGSDTQYF. The full variable domain, completed using reference TRBV5-8 and TRBJ2-3, is EAGVTQSPTHLIKTRGQQATLRCSPISGHTSVYWYQQALGLGLQFLLWYDEGEERNRGNFPPRFSGRQFPNYSSELNVNALELEDSALYLCASSLAGLGSDTQYFGPGTRLTVL.

The chain links TRBV6-1 to TRBJ1-1; no definite D call. Germline-derived CDR1 and CDR2 are MNHNS and SASEGT. The CDR3 is 13 residues long. Trimming left V 2 bases short and J 6 bases short, with 10 bases between. For the CDR3, the DNA is TGTGCCAGCAGTGAATCTTTTTCCGCTGAAGCTTTCTTT. Its protein product is CASSESFSAEAFF.

The chain recombines TRBV5-1 with TRBJ2-5, with 9 bases fitting TRBD1. J lost 5 bases, V lost 3 bases, and 8 bases had no gene match. CDR1 is SGHRS and CDR2 is YFSETQ in the germline V gene. The CDR3 is made up of 15 amino acids. The CDR3 DNA follows: TGCGCCAGCAGCTCGGACAGGGGAGGAATGGAGACCCAGTACTTC. As protein: CASSSDRGGMETQYF.

DNA of the CDR3: TGTGCCAGCAGCTCCACCGAAGGCGACACTGAAGCTTTCTTT. It is translated as CASSSTEGDTEAFF. The rearrangement links TRBV7-6 to TRBJ1-1; D is undetermined. This CDR3 has 14 amino acids. V lost 4 bases and J lost 3, with 12 bases in between. Germline V gene lookup returns CDR1 SGHVS and CDR2 FNYEAQ.

A single count supports this clone. The gene calls are TRBV6-1 and TRBJ1-2; possible D gene TRBD1, 6 bases. The V gene lost 6 bases and the J gene lost 8 bases, with 22 bases spanning the gap. The CDR3 is 15 amino acids. The V gene's germline CDR1 is MNHNS and CDR2 SASEGT. CDR3 sequence (DNA): TGTGCCAGCAGGTTAGATGCGGGTACAGGGCGAGGCTACACCTTC. Amino acid sequence: CASRLDAGTGRGYTF.

The chain combines TRBV7-8 with TRBJ2-5; TRBD2 matches 8 bases. In germline, CDR1 is SGHVS, CDR2 FQNEAQ. Trimming took 6 bases from V and 2 from J; bases not matched to a gene: 14. The CDR3 is 17 amino acids. In DNA, the CDR3 is TGTGCCAGCAGACAACCTAGCGGGCGTACAGGACAAGAGACCCAGTACTTC. Residues: CASRQPSGRTGQETQYF. Based on the CDR3 plus reference TRBV7-8 and TRBJ2-5, the full variable domain is GAGVSQSPRYKVAKRGQDVALRCDPISGHVSLFWYQQALGQGPEFLTYFQNEAQLDKSGLPSDRFFAERPEGSVSTLKIQRTQQEDSAVYLCASRQPSGRTGQETQYFGPGTRLLVL.

The gene calls are TRBV6-6 and TRBJ2-3, with 9 bases matching TRBD2. Trimming at V came to 0 bases and at J to 4 bases, leaving 5 bases not matched to a gene. The germline gives CDR1 MNHNY, CDR2 SVGAGI (reference sequence). The CDR3 totals 16 residues. In DNA, the CDR3 is TGTGCCAGCAGTTACTCTCTAGCGGGAATTCCAGATACGCAGTATTTT. Encoded protein: CASSYSLAGIPDTQYF.

The V call is TRBV27, the J call TRBJ2-5; 10 nucleotides align to TRBD1. The CDR3 spans 15 residues. J gave up 2 bases and V 10 bases, and 10 bases lay outside the gene matches. Germline-derived CDR1 and CDR2 are MNHEY and SMNVEV (reference sequence). DNA of the CDR3: TGTGCCACCAAAAGACAGGGGGCCTCACAAGAGACCCAGTACTTC. This sequence encodes CATKRQGASQETQYF.

The chain recombines TRBV6-1 with TRBJ2-3; 13 bases map to TRBD2. The CDR3 is 14 amino acids. Germline V CDR1 and CDR2: MNHNS, SASEGT. J lost 3 bases, V lost 8 bases, and 2 bases had no gene match. CDR3 loop: CASGGLAGTDTQYF. CDR3 bases: TGTGCCAGCGGGGGACTAGCGGGGACAGATACGCAGTATTTT.

V usage is TRBV5-1 and J usage is TRBJ2-7; 10 nucleotides line up with TRBD2. CDR3 size: 18 residues. V lost 0 bases and J lost 9; bases outside the gene matches: 18. Germline CDR1 and CDR2: SGHRS and YFSETQ. The DNA of the CDR3 is TGCGCCAGCAGCTTGGTGGCCTCGACTAGCGGGCCGTCCCTCCCGCAGTACTTC. It translates to CASSLVASTSGPSLPQYF.

The gene calls are TRBV9 and TRBJ2-5; D is unclear. From germline, CDR1 is SGDLS and CDR2 YYNGEE. The V and J ends lost 2 bases and 7 bases respectively, with 12 bases between them. The CDR3 totals 13 residues. The CDR3 coding sequence is TGTGCCAGCAGCGTTTCATCGGTAGGGACCCAGTACTTC. Its translation: CASSVSSVGTQYF.

This rearrangement joins TRBV4-2 to TRBJ1-5; D not resolved. CDR1 and CDR2 from the germline V gene are LGHNA and YNFKEQ. The CDR3 is 17 amino acids. Trimming shortened V by 0 bases and J by 5 bases, and 17 bases separated the two germline ends. CDR3: CASSQDASGYWDQPQHF. DNA of the CDR3: TGTGCCAGCAGCCAAGATGCGTCAGGATATTGGGATCAGCCCCAGCATTTT.

V is TRBV11-2 and J is TRBJ2-1; no definite D call. The CDR3 has 16 residues. Germline V CDR1 and CDR2: SGHAT, FQNNGV. The ends were cut back, 1 base at V and 0 bases at J, with 10 bases in the middle. The CDR3 loop reads CASSLATTSSYNEQFF. The CDR3, as DNA: TGTGCCAGCAGCTTAGCAACAACGAGCTCCTACAATGAGCAGTTCTTC.

The chain couples TRBV6-1 to TRBJ2-3; D is perhaps TRBD1 (6 bases). This CDR3 contains 13 residues. Trimming cost V 7 bases and J 2 bases, with 10 bases left between them. CDR1 and CDR2 from the germline V gene are MNHNS and SASEGT. In nucleotides, the CDR3 is TGTGCCAGCACCCAGGGGTACACAGATACGCAGTATTTT. This codes for CASTQGYTDTQYF.